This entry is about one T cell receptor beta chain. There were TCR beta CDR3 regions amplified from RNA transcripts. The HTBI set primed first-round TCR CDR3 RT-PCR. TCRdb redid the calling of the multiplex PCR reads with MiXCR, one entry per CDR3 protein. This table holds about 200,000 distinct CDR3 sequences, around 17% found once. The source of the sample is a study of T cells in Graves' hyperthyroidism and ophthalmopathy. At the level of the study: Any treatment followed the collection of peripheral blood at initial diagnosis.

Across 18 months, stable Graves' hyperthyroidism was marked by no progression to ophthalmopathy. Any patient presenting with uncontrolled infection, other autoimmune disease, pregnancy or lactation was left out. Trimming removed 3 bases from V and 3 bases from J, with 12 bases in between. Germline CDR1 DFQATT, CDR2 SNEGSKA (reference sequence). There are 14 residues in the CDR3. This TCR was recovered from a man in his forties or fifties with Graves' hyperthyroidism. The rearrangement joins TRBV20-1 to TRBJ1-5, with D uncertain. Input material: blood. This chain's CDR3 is CSASSPIANQPQHF. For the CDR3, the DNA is TGCAGTGCTAGCTCCCCGATCGCCAATCAGCCCCAGCATTTT.